Below are 17 T cell receptor beta chains sequenced from a single sample in a study of shared clonotypes between healthy human individuals. The naive CD8 fraction comprised CD45RO-negative cells positively selected for CCR7 and excluded terminally differentiated effector memory CD45RA+ cells. The protocol was immunoSEQ multiplex PCR, while the TCRdb copy is restricted to in-frame clones and leaves out a portion. The table includes 1.5 million to 2.5 million clones, roughly 95% detected once. The sequenced sample consisted of naive CD8+ T cells sorted from blood. These receptors all stem from a man between 18 and 29 years old in good health.

This chain joins TRBV20-1 and TRBJ1-2; no definite D call. Germline CDR1 and CDR2: DFQATT and SNEGSKA (reference sequence). The CDR3 has 11 residues. V was shortened by 2 bases and J by 6 bases, with 7 bases between the two germline ends. CDR3 region: CSARNLHGYTF. The CDR3 nucleotides read TGCAGTGCTAGAAACCTACATGGCTACACCTTC.

The chain recombines TRBV6-5 with TRBJ2-3; D remains unclear. There are 15 residues in the CDR3. Trimming took 0 bases from V and 6 from J, leaving 13 bases between them. Germline loops: CDR1 MNHEY, CDR2 SVGAGI. The CDR3 nucleotides are TGTGCCAGCAGTTACTCGATCGTAGCAGGCGATACGCAGTATTTT. Residues: CASSYSIVAGDTQYF.

This chain uses TRBV6-5 with TRBJ1-1; 7 bases line up with TRBD1. Trimming cost V 2 bases and J 6 bases; bases outside gene matches: 3. The CDR3 consists of 13 residues. CDR1 and CDR2 from the germline V gene are MNHEY and SVGAGI. The CDR3 here is CASSYEGQSEAFF. The DNA of the CDR3 is TGTGCCAGCAGTTACGAGGGACAGTCTGAAGCTTTCTTT.

J is TRBJ2-7 and V is TRBV18; 7 bases align to TRBD1. With 1 base clipped from V and 4 bases from J, the junction kept 7 bases outside the gene matches. The germline V gene has CDR1 KGHSH and CDR2 LQKENI. CDR3 length equals 15 residues. The CDR3 DNA sequence: TGTGCCAGCTCACCACAGGAGACAGGGATATACGAGCAGTACTTC. Translating gives CASSPQETGIYEQYF.

This clone is a singleton in its sample. J is TRBJ1-5 and V is TRBV16; the D gene is possibly TRBD1 (5 bases). Germline CDR1 and CDR2: KGHSY and FQNENV. The V and J ends lost 4 bases and 0 bases respectively, with 10 bases between them. The CDR3 runs to 15 residues. The CDR3: CASSPQGNSNQPQHF. DNA for the CDR3: TGTGCCAGCAGCCCCCAGGGAAATAGCAATCAGCCCCAGCATTTT.

Concerning this clone itself: The sample contains more than one DNA sequence encoding this CDR3. J is TRBJ2-1 and V is TRBV28, with D hard to call. Looked up from germline, CDR1 is MDHEN and CDR2 is SYDVKM. This CDR3 region has 14 residues. V was cut by 4 bases and J by 0 bases, with 7 bases left in between. The DNA for the CDR3 is TGTGCCAGCAGTTCCTCAGTCTCCTACAATGAGCAGTTCTTC. Its translation: CASSSSVSYNEQFF.

In regard to this clone: The same CDR3 is also encoded by other DNA sequences in this sample. The CDR3 sequence is CASSYTGTNEKLFF. The CDR3 DNA reads TGTGCCAGCAGCTATACAGGAACTAATGAAAAACTGTTTTTT. V is TRBV7-9 and J is TRBJ1-4, with D possibly being TRBD1 (5 bases). Germline assignment: CDR1 SEHNR and CDR2 FQNEAQ (reference sequence). V lost 4 bases, J lost 1 base, and 7 bases lay in between. The CDR3 consists of 14 residues.

The chain recombines TRBV9 with TRBJ1-2, with 7 bases aligning to TRBD1. With V trimmed by 6 bases and J by 5 bases, 10 bases remained unmatched. The CDR3 is made up of 14 amino acids. The germline CDR1 and CDR2 sequences are SGDLS and YYNGEE. The CDR3 DNA sequence: TGTGCCAGCAACCTTGCAGGGGGAAAGTATGGCTACACCTTC. It translates to CASNLAGGKYGYTF.

This clone is a singleton in its sample. The chain employs TRBV11-2 and TRBJ2-3, with 7 bases that match TRBD1. CDR1 is SGHAT, CDR2 FQNNGV, per germline. V lost 1 base, J lost 6 bases, and 10 bases stayed unmatched. CDR3 length: 16 residues. The CDR3 DNA sequence: TGTGCCAGCAGCTTAGCGGGGCAGGGGGTGATTGATACGCAGTATTTT. It translates to CASSLAGQGVIDTQYF.

This chain uses TRBV13 with TRBJ2-2, with 9 bases matching TRBD1. The V segment lost 5 bases and the J segment 3 bases; nucleotides outside the gene matches: 4. The CDR3 extends over 15 amino acids. Germline CDR1 PRHDT, CDR2 FYEKMQ (reference sequence). CDR3 in amino acids: CASSLGTGHTGELFF. The CDR3 nucleotides read TGTGCCAGCAGCCTCGGGACAGGGCACACCGGGGAGCTGTTTTTT.

This CDR3 reads CASSQDPLLGELFF. The CDR3 coding sequence is TGTGCCAGCAGCCAAGATCCATTACTCGGGGAGCTGTTTTTT. The V gene is TRBV4-2, the J gene TRBJ2-2; no reliable D call. Trimming stripped 0 bases from V and 7 bases from J, with 9 bases between. Per the germline V gene, CDR1 is LGHNA and CDR2 is YNFKEQ. The CDR3 extends over 14 amino acids.

This rearrangement joins TRBV7-9 to TRBJ2-7; D may match TRBD1 or TRBD2 (5 bases each). The V and J ends lost 5 bases and 2 bases respectively, with 16 bases between them. This CDR3 contains 15 residues. Germline values: CDR1 SEHNR, CDR2 FQNEAQ (reference sequence). CDR3 loop: CASSTTRDGPYEQYF. CDR3 in DNA: TGTGCCAGCAGCACAACTCGGGACGGTCCCTACGAGCAGTACTTC.

The chain is built from TRBV4-1 and TRBJ2-1; D remains unclear. V shed 0 bases and J shed 1 base, with 7 bases lying between them. The CDR3 totals 15 residues. Germline CDR1 MGHRA, CDR2 YSYEKL. The CDR3 nucleotides are TGCGCCAGCAGCCAAGATACGGCTTCCTACAATGAGCAGTTCTTC. Residues: CASSQDTASYNEQFF.

This sequence joins TRBV7-8 and TRBJ2-7; 15 nucleotides match TRBD2. Trimming at V came to 5 bases and at J to 5 bases, leaving 13 bases not matched to a gene. The germline V gene encodes CDR1 SGHVS and CDR2 FQNEAQ. CDR3 length: 18 amino acids. Here the CDR3 DNA reads TGTGCCAGCAGCCCCGGACTAGCGGGAGGGCCAATCTTCAACGAGCAGTACTTC. It specifies CASSPGLAGGPIFNEQYF. The whole variable domain, filled in from reference TRBV7-8 and TRBJ2-7, reads GAGVSQSPRYKVAKRGQDVALRCDPISGHVSLFWYQQALGQGPEFLTYFQNEAQLDKSGLPSDRFFAERPEGSVSTLKIQRTQQEDSAVYLCASSPGLAGGPIFNEQYFGPGTRLTVT.

The chain carries TRBV6-1 and TRBJ2-7; maybe TRBD2 (7 bases). This CDR3 is 15 amino acids long. The V end was cut by 4 bases, the J end by 5 bases, with 18 bases between. Germline CDR1 reads MNHNS; CDR2 reads SASEGT. CDR3 coding DNA: TGTGCCAGCAGTGTAAACAGGGAGGGTTCCCACGAGCAGTACTTC. Translating it yields CASSVNREGSHEQYF.

The chain recombines TRBV6-5 with TRBJ2-7; a weak D match, TRBD1 (6 bases). V lost 5 bases to trimming and J lost 0 bases, with 14 bases between them. This CDR3 contains 15 residues. Germline V CDR1 and CDR2: MNHEY, SVGAGI. The CDR3 protein is CASSPGQHFSYEQYF. The CDR3 DNA reads TGTGCCAGCAGTCCCGGACAGCATTTCTCCTACGAGCAGTACTTC.

The rearrangement uses TRBV6-5 and TRBJ2-1; D is perhaps TRBD1 (6 bases). Germline assignment: CDR1 MNHEY and CDR2 SVGAGI. The germline V and J ends were trimmed by 6 bases and 2 bases, with 14 bases remaining between them. The CDR3 covers 15 residues. The CDR3 loop reads CASSPGTLAYNEQFF. CDR3 in DNA: TGTGCCAGCAGCCCTGGGACATTGGCCTACAATGAGCAGTTCTTC.